Following are 29 T cell receptor beta chains from one sample sequenced in a study of CD8 T cells in Susac syndrome. The RNA input was about 0.5 to 1 ug, and it was reverse transcribed with random hexamers. Each CDR3 protein is one row after TCRdb ran MiXCR on the immunoSEQ multiplex PCR reads. The profile covers about 69,000 distinct CDR3 sequences, with 90% to 95% appearing a single time and just over 0.5% taken by the ten largest. Sequenced input: CD8+ T cells from PBMCs. The source of these receptors is a human donor with multiple sclerosis.

This chain uses TRBV7-9 with TRBJ2-1; D perhaps matches TRBD1 (6 bases). Germline CDR1 SEHNR, CDR2 FQNEAQ (reference sequence). This CDR3 contains 14 residues. V lost 1 base to trimming and J lost 6 bases, with 10 bases between them. CDR3: CASSLVQGINEQFF. In nucleotides, the CDR3 is TGTGCCAGCAGCTTAGTTCAGGGGATCAATGAGCAGTTCTTC.

The chain links TRBV25-1 to TRBJ1-1; tentatively, D is TRBD1 (6 bases). Germline V gene data show CDR1 as MGHDK and CDR2 as SYGVNS. V lost 3 bases, J lost 7 bases, and 12 bases lay in between. The CDR3 has 13 amino acids. The CDR3: CASSDLQGNEAFF. CDR3 DNA sequence: TGTGCCAGCAGTGACCTACAGGGAAATGAAGCTTTCTTT.

V is TRBV27 and J is TRBJ1-1, with TRBD1 matching 8 bases. After removal of 5 bases from V and 4 bases from J, the junction contained 6 bases not matched to a gene. Germline-derived CDR1 and CDR2 are MNHEY and SMNVEV (reference sequence). This CDR3 has 14 residues. The CDR3 sequence: CASSRQGRVTEAFF. The CDR3 DNA reads TGTGCCAGCAGTCGACAGGGGAGGGTCACTGAAGCTTTCTTT.

The V and J genes are TRBV3-1 and TRBJ1-1; TRBD1 matches at 8 bases. J gave up 6 bases and V 3 bases, and 9 bases lay outside the gene matches. CDR1 is LGHDT and CDR2 is YNNKEL in the germline V gene (reference sequence). CDR3 length: 15 amino acids. CDR3 coding DNA: TGTGCCAGCAGCCAGGCAGGGGGCAGAGGTTCTGAAGCTTTCTTT. Amino acid sequence: CASSQAGGRGSEAFF. The full variable domain, completed using reference TRBV3-1 and TRBJ1-1, is DTAVSQTPKYLVTQMGNDKSIKCEQNLGHDTMYWYKQDSKKFLKIMFSYNNKELIINETVPNRFSPKSPDKAHLNLHINSLELGDSAVYFCASSQAGGRGSEAFFGQGTRLTVV.

Regarding this clonotype: The limits of the CDR3 on the DNA are not certain, so only TCRdb's listed CDR3 is given. The chain couples TRBV12-3 or TRBV12-4 to TRBJ2-7; whether TRBD1, the table's D call, matches the DNA was not checked. The CDR3 is 16 residues long, ends included. CDR3 protein: CASSSSGQGKPYEQYF.

The genes are TRBV30 and TRBJ2-1; D is perhaps TRBD1 (5 bases). Germline V gene sequence: CDR1 GTSNPN, CDR2 SVGIG (reference sequence). This CDR3 region has 15 residues. V was trimmed by 0 bases and J by 5 bases, leaving 14 bases between them. This CDR3 reads CAWSVRGTGNNEQFF. The CDR3 bases are TGTGCCTGGAGTGTACGCGGAACAGGCAACAATGAGCAGTTCTTC.

The chain is built from TRBV27 and TRBJ2-2, with D unresolved. Between the trimmed V and J ends, which lost 5 bases and 5 bases, there was a span of 6 bases. The CDR3 extends over 12 amino acids. CDR1 is MNHEY and CDR2 is SMNVEV in the germline V gene (reference sequence). CDR3 region: CASSMRTGELFF. As DNA, the CDR3 is TGTGCCAGCAGTATGAGAACCGGGGAGCTGTTTTTT.

This clonotype was observed a single time. The rearrangement uses TRBV9 and TRBJ1-6, with 9 bases that match TRBD1. The germline gives CDR1 SGDLS, CDR2 YYNGEE. The ends lost 0 bases at V and 6 bases at J; junction bases unmatched: 16. This CDR3 contains 20 residues. The CDR3: CASSVGPGDRVIGFNSPLHF. CDR3 nucleotide sequence: TGTGCCAGCAGCGTAGGACCAGGGGACAGGGTTATCGGATTTAATTCACCCCTCCACTTT.

CDR3 sequence reads: CASSLAGTPNTEAFF. CDR3 nucleotide sequence: TGTGCCAGCAGCCTCGCGGGGACACCCAACACTGAAGCTTTCTTT. The genes are TRBV27 and TRBJ1-1, with D tentatively TRBD1 (6 bases). CDR1 MNHEY and CDR2 SMNVEV come from the germline V gene (reference sequence). V dropped 6 bases and J dropped 2 bases, with 16 bases sitting between them. This CDR3 spans 15 amino acids.

The rearrangement joins TRBV28 to TRBJ1-5; D gene uncertain. The germline V and J ends were trimmed by 6 bases and 1 base, with 13 bases remaining between them. CDR1 is MDHEN, CDR2 SYDVKM, per germline. CDR3 length: 15 residues. The CDR3 coding sequence is TGTGCCAGCAGCCAGATACAGTCAAGCAATCAGCCCCAGCATTTT. This translates into CASSQIQSSNQPQHF.

The chain couples TRBV4-1 to TRBJ2-7, with D possibly matching TRBD1 (5 bases). Trimming took off 3 bases at V and 3 bases at J, with 9 bases between the two ends. The germline CDR1 and CDR2 sequences are MGHRA and YSYEKL. The CDR3 is made up of 13 amino acids. In nucleotides, the CDR3 is TGCGCCAGCAGCCAGGACACGAGCTACGAGCAGTACTTC. This codes for CASSQDTSYEQYF.

This chain connects TRBV29-1 to TRBJ2-5; D may be TRBD1 (5 bases). Looked up from germline, CDR1 is SQVTM and CDR2 is ANQGSEA. V lost 6 bases and J 1 base, leaving 18 bases between the germline ends. The CDR3 is made up of 15 amino acids. CDR3 protein: CSVRWTLRSQETQYF. CDR3 bases: TGCAGCGTGAGATGGACACTTAGATCCCAAGAGACCCAGTACTTC.

J is TRBJ2-7 and V is TRBV6-5; D is unresolved. This CDR3 has 17 residues. Germline CDR1 reads MNHEY; CDR2 reads SVGAGI. V lost 0 bases, J lost 2 bases, and 17 bases lay in between. DNA for the CDR3: TGTGCCAGCAGTTACTCGAAGGTCAGCCCTCCACCCTACGAGCAGTACTTC. This translates into CASSYSKVSPPPYEQYF.

This sequence joins TRBV20-1 and TRBJ2-2; D is possibly TRBD2 (6 bases). The V end was cut by 0 bases, the J end by 3 bases, with 11 bases between. Germline assignment: CDR1 DFQATT and CDR2 SNEGSKA (reference sequence). This CDR3 contains 15 residues. The CDR3 DNA sequence: TGCAGTGCTAGAGATAGAGGGAGGCACACCGGGGAGCTGTTTTTT. Translating gives CSARDRGRHTGELFF.

The rearrangement uses TRBV28 and TRBJ1-4; D might be TRBD1 (5 bases). The CDR3 covers 15 residues. Germline V CDR1 and CDR2: MDHEN, SYDVKM. V was pared by 3 bases and J by 8 bases, with 16 bases between. This chain's CDR3 is CASSLGSGYREKLFF. The DNA of the CDR3 is TGTGCCAGCAGTTTGGGTTCAGGGTATCGGGAAAAACTGTTTTTT.

This chain joins TRBV28 and TRBJ2-2, with 8 nucleotides matching TRBD2. Looked up from germline, CDR1 is MDHEN and CDR2 is SYDVKM. V gave up 2 bases and J gave up 1 base; unmatched junction bases: 9. The CDR3 runs to 18 residues. The CDR3 region has the DNA TGTGCCAGCAGTTTACCCCCTAAGGCGGGAGGGAACACCGGGGAGCTGTTTTTT. Its translation: CASSLPPKAGGNTGELFF.

CDR3 nucleotides: TGTGCCAGTAGTATCGGACTAGCGGAGACCCTCTACGAGCAGTACTTC. The encoded protein is CASSIGLAETLYEQYF. This chain uses TRBV19 with TRBJ2-7; TRBD2 matches at 10 bases. The CDR3 is 16 amino acids. V lost 3 bases and J lost 3; bases outside the gene matches: 8. Germline CDR1 and CDR2: LNHDA and SQIVND (reference sequence).

The chain combines TRBV30 with TRBJ2-1; tentatively, D is TRBD1 or TRBD2 (5 bases each). The CDR3 loop spans 16 amino acids. CDR1 is GTSNPN and CDR2 is SVGIG in the germline V gene (reference sequence). V was pared by 2 bases and J by 9 bases, with 23 bases between. DNA for the CDR3: TGTGCCTGGAGTCCACTCCTTTTTGGGGGAGATGGTGAGCAGTTCTTC. It codes for CAWSPLLFGGDGEQFF.

This sequence joins TRBV6-1 and TRBJ1-2, with D possibly being TRBD1 (6 bases). V lost 0 bases and J lost 6, with 14 bases in between. Per germline, CDR1 MNHNS and CDR2 SASEGT. CDR3 size: 15 residues. CDR3 amino acids: CASSEALGGLDGYTF. CDR3 sequence (DNA): TGTGCCAGCAGTGAAGCTCTCGGGGGGCTCGATGGCTACACCTTC.

In its sample, this clonotype was seen a few times. The chain couples TRBV18 to TRBJ2-7, with 8 positions matching TRBD1. Germline V gene sequence: CDR1 KGHSH, CDR2 LQKENI. The CDR3 consists of 14 residues. Germline trimming cut 5 bases from V and 1 base from J; bases unmatched to any gene: 4. The CDR3 sequence: CASSSRDRSYEQYF. CDR3 in DNA: TGTGCCAGCTCATCCCGGGACAGGTCCTACGAGCAGTACTTC.

This clonotype was seen just once. The chain couples TRBV12-3 or TRBV12-4 to TRBJ1-3; 8 bases fit TRBD1. The CDR3 runs to 14 residues. V lost 5 bases, J lost 5 bases, and 5 bases stayed unmatched. This CDR3 reads CASSEDRERNTIYF. The CDR3 DNA sequence: TGTGCCAGCAGTGAGGACAGGGAGAGAAACACCATATATTTT.

This rearrangement joins TRBV6-6 to TRBJ2-5, with 11 bases identical to TRBD2. CDR3 length: 15 residues. CDR1 and CDR2 from the germline V gene are MNHNY and SVGAGI (reference sequence). V trimming: 5 bases; J trimming: 5 bases; junction bases outside the gene matches: 7. Here the CDR3 DNA reads TGTGCCAGCAGTCCGACTAGCGGGGTATGGGAGACCCAGTACTTC. Residues: CASSPTSGVWETQYF.

The V and J genes are TRBV11-2 and TRBJ1-6, with D possibly being TRBD1 (5 bases). V dropped 1 base and J dropped 7 bases, with 11 bases sitting between them. This CDR3 has 15 residues. Germline V gene sequence: CDR1 SGHAT, CDR2 FQNNGV. CDR3 in DNA: TGTGCCAGCAGCTTAGCGGGGACGCACAATTCACCCCTCCACTTT. Translation gives CASSLAGTHNSPLHF.

V gene TRBV12-3 or TRBV12-4 combines with J gene TRBJ1-2; the D gene is possibly TRBD1 (6 bases). V lost 6 bases, J lost 5 bases, and 19 bases lay in between. The CDR3 length is 15 residues. CDR3 DNA: TGTGCCAGCAGCTTACAGCGGGTAGGGGGGTATGGCTACACCTTC. Protein sequence: CASSLQRVGGYGYTF.

This clonotype has just one count. J is TRBJ1-1 and V is TRBV5-4; possibly TRBD1 for D (5 bases). Germline-derived CDR1 and CDR2 are SGHNT and YYREEE (reference sequence). The CDR3 is 13 residues long. The V gene lost 6 bases and the J gene lost 4 bases, with 13 bases spanning the gap. The CDR3 DNA sequence: TGTGCCAGCACTTTTGGGGCGGCCACTGAAGCTTTCTTT. It encodes CASTFGAATEAFF.

This chain links TRBV5-6 with TRBJ1-1; D perhaps matches TRBD1 (6 bases). Trimming pared 4 bases from V and 4 bases from J, leaving 14 bases between. Germline assignment: CDR1 SGHDT and CDR2 YYEEEE. The length of the CDR3 is 14 residues. The CDR3 coding sequence is TGTGCCAGCAGCCGTTACAGGGAGAGCACTGAAGCTTTCTTT. It yields the protein CASSRYRESTEAFF.

The gene calls are TRBV27 and TRBJ1-5; TRBD1 matches at 8 bases. The CDR3 has 15 amino acids. The V gene's germline CDR1 is MNHEY and CDR2 SMNVEV (reference sequence). V lost 1 base, J lost 7 bases, and 6 bases stayed unmatched. The CDR3 DNA reads as TGTGCCAGCAGTTTATGGGCAGGGGGCGGGCAGCCCCAGCATTTT. This translates into CASSLWAGGGQPQHF.

By its share, this clonotype is medium-sized. The genes are TRBV13 and TRBJ2-7, with 12 bases lining up with TRBD2. This CDR3 spans 15 amino acids. Germline V lookup: CDR1 PRHDT, CDR2 FYEKMQ (reference sequence). Trimming took 5 bases from V and 3 from J; bases not matched to a gene: 5. The CDR3 coding sequence is TGTGCCAGCAGCCCAGAGACTAGCGGGAGCTACGAGCAGTACTTC. It specifies CASSPETSGSYEQYF.

This chain connects TRBV20-1 to TRBJ2-4; no firm D call. The length of the CDR3 is 15 residues. V shed 5 bases and J shed 0 bases, with 14 bases lying between them. Germline V CDR1 and CDR2: DFQATT, SNEGSKA (reference sequence). The CDR3 sequence: CSAPLDVVAKNIQYF. The CDR3 DNA reads TGCAGTGCTCCTCTAGACGTCGTAGCCAAAAACATTCAGTACTTC.